These 25 T cell receptor beta chains share one sample of origin, sequenced in a study of blood T cells in healthy people across ages. The second PCR ran about 6 to 11 cycles with a sample-barcoded 5' primer and J-beta primers. TCRdb called the 5' RACE reads again in MiXCR, with one record for every CDR3 protein. Seen here are about 840,000 distinct CDR3 sequences, almost 30% observed once, and the top ten hold roughly 10%. The sample was also reused in another study, on T cells of mothers and their children.

Specimen: blood. The receptors were sampled from a middle-aged woman in good health.

On this clonotype itself: A read error is possible here, since a much larger clone lies one base away. The chain couples TRBV12-3 or TRBV12-4 to TRBJ1-2; D ambiguous. This CDR3 contains 13 residues. The CDR3 reads CAGSFKVNYGYTF. CDR3 bases: TGTGCCGGCAGTTTTAAGGTTAACTATGGCTACACCTTC.

The rearrangement uses TRBV15 and TRBJ2-6; D not certain. CDR3 length equals 17 residues. The V end was cut by 2 bases, the J end by 2 bases, with 13 bases between. Germline loops: CDR1 LNHNV, CDR2 YYDKDF (reference sequence). This CDR3 is CATSRSGSGAGANVLTF. CDR3 DNA sequence: TGTGCCACCAGCAGATCCGGATCGGGCGCTGGGGCCAACGTCCTGACTTTC.

This clonotype was counted a few times. This chain links TRBV7-9 with TRBJ1-1, with D uncertain. V gave up 4 bases and J gave up 1 base, with 13 bases separating them. Germline CDR1 SEHNR, CDR2 FQNEAQ (reference sequence). CDR3 length: 15 residues. The CDR3 coding sequence is TGTGCCAGCAGCTCGTGGGGAGGGTCGAACACTGAAGCTTTCTTT. Its protein is CASSSWGGSNTEAFF.

Concerning this clonotype: One end of the junction is discordant with germline, which a read error may explain. The rearrangement links TRBV25-1 to TRBJ1-1; 7 bases line up with TRBD1. CDR3 length: 15 residues. Germline CDR1 reads MGHDK; CDR2 reads SYGVNS. Here the CDR3 reads CASSRTQGPNTEAFF. For the CDR3, the DNA is TGTGCCAGCAGTCGAACACAGGGGCCGAACACTGAGGCTTTCTTT.

Comments on this clonotype: Germline and junction disagree at one end, which may indicate a read error. V is TRBV7-2 and J is TRBJ2-4, with D hard to call. This CDR3 is 16 amino acids long. Germline CDR1 SGHTA, CDR2 FQGNSA. The CDR3 DNA reads TGTGCCGGCAGCAACGGAGTTTTAGTGGCCAAAAACATTCAGTACTTC. This codes for CAGSNGVLVAKNIQYF. The complete variable domain, with remaining parts taken from reference TRBV7-2 and TRBJ2-4, reads GAGVSQSPSNKVTEKGKDVELRCDPISGHTALYWYRQSLGQGLEFLIYFQGNSAPDKSGLPSDRFSAERTGGSVSTLTIQRTQQEDSAVYLCAGSNGVLVAKNIQYFGAGTRLSVL.

This clonotype was detected only a few times. J is TRBJ1-5 and V is TRBV10-3; weak D call: TRBD1 (5 bases). This CDR3 region has 13 residues. Trimming pared 6 bases from V and 1 base from J, leaving 7 bases between. Germline V gene lookup returns CDR1 ENHRY and CDR2 SYGVKD. CDR3 residues: CAIRRDSNQPQHF. The CDR3 coding sequence is TGTGCCATCAGGAGGGACAGCAATCAGCCCCAGCATTTT.

This clonotype occurred a few times. One end of the junction varies from germline; a read error may be responsible. The rearrangement uses TRBV28 and TRBJ2-3; D is perhaps TRBD1 (5 bases). Germline CDR1 is MDHEN and CDR2 is SYDVKM. The CDR3 runs to 15 residues. Here the CDR3 reads CASSFAGPSADTRYF. CDR3 DNA sequence: TGTGCCAGCAGTTTTGCAGGGCCGAGCGCAGATACGCGGTATTTT. The full variable domain, with the rest looked up from reference TRBV28 and TRBJ2-3, is DVKVTQSSRYLVKRTGEKVFLECVQDMDHENMFWYRQDPGLGLRLIYFSYDVKMKEKGDIPEGYSVSREKKERFSLILESASTNQTSMYLCASSFAGPSADTRYFGPGTRLTVL.

For this clonotype: A read error may be the cause here, since a much bigger clone is one base away. The rearrangement joins TRBV5-1 to TRBJ1-2, with unresolved D. Germline loops: CDR1 SGHRS, CDR2 YFSETQ. V dropped 0 bases and J dropped 7 bases, with 19 bases sitting between them. CDR3 length: 16 amino acids. The chain's CDR3 is CASSLEEAVVASGYTF. In DNA, the CDR3 is TGCGCCAGCAGCTTGGAGGAGGCCGTAGTCGCTTCTGGCTACACCTTC.

This clonotype was seen more than once but under ten times. This sequence joins TRBV18 and TRBJ2-5; no clear D. Germline V lookup: CDR1 KGHSH, CDR2 LQKENI. The CDR3 totals 14 residues. V shed 1 base and J shed 2 bases, with 8 bases lying between them. In DNA form, the CDR3 reads TGTGCCAGCTCACCACAGCAGGTACAAGAGACCCAGTACTTC. As protein: CASSPQQVQETQYF.

This chain joins TRBV20-1 and TRBJ1-6, with D uncertain. V shed 4 bases and J shed 10 bases, with 23 bases lying between them. The length of the CDR3 is 16 residues. Germline CDR1 and CDR2: DFQATT and SNEGSKA (reference sequence). CDR3 coding DNA: TGCAGTGCTAACCCCTTTGCCCGGAGGTCGCGGTCACCCCTCCACTTT. Its protein product is CSANPFARRSRSPLHF.

This clonotype has only a few counts. The chain combines TRBV15 with TRBJ1-6, with 9 positions matching TRBD1. The CDR3 consists of 16 residues. With V trimmed by 2 bases and J by 5 bases, 4 bases remained unmatched. The V gene's germline CDR1 is LNHNV and CDR2 YYDKDF (reference sequence). The CDR3: CATSRSGQGNNSPLHF. DNA for the CDR3: TGTGCCACCAGCAGATCGGGACAGGGTAATAATTCACCCCTCCACTTT.

This clonotype came up many times. The chain uses TRBV30 and TRBJ2-7, with 7 bases identical to TRBD1. This CDR3 has 13 residues. V lost 5 bases, J lost 0 bases, and 4 bases stayed unmatched. CDR1 is GTSNPN and CDR2 is SVGIG in the germline V gene (reference sequence). The CDR3 sequence is CAWEQGNSYEQYF. For the CDR3, the DNA is TGTGCCTGGGAACAGGGGAACTCCTACGAGCAGTACTTC.

The chain carries TRBV29-1 and TRBJ2-1, with 10 nucleotides matching TRBD1. Germline CDR1 reads SQVTM; CDR2 reads ANQGSEA. Trimming cost V 8 bases and J 9 bases; bases outside gene matches: 7. The CDR3 sequence is 12 residues long. CDR3 sequence: CSLGQGRGEQFF. The DNA of the CDR3 is TGCAGCCTGGGACAGGGGAGAGGTGAGCAGTTCTTC.

This clonotype was detected only a few times. The V and J genes are TRBV3-1 and TRBJ2-1; the D gene is possibly TRBD1 (5 bases). CDR1 and CDR2 from the germline V gene are LGHDT and YNNKEL (reference sequence). The V gene lost 6 bases and the J gene lost 0 bases, with 18 bases spanning the gap. This CDR3 is 17 amino acids long. CDR3 region: CASSKQELVSSYNEQFF. The CDR3 nucleotides are TGTGCCAGCAGTAAACAGGAACTTGTAAGCTCCTACAATGAGCAGTTCTTC.

The V and J genes are TRBV5-1 and TRBJ2-5; unclear D gene. V dropped 6 bases and J dropped 5 bases, with 14 bases sitting between them. CDR3 length: 13 residues. Germline CDR1 is SGHRS and CDR2 is YFSETQ. The CDR3 region is CASKGPNGETQYF. In nucleotides, the CDR3 is TGCGCCAGCAAGGGCCCGAACGGGGAGACCCAGTACTTC.

The CDR3 coding sequence is TGTGCCAGCAGTACCTGGGGCAATTCACCCCTCCACTTT. This gives the protein CASSTWGNSPLHF. This chain links TRBV28 with TRBJ1-6, with D perhaps matching TRBD1 (5 bases). Per the germline V gene, CDR1 is MDHEN and CDR2 is SYDVKM. The CDR3 length is 13 residues. The V gene lost 5 bases and the J gene lost 7 bases, with 9 bases spanning the gap.

This clonotype was found a few times. A junction boundary mismatches the germline segment, possibly from a read error. The chain is built from TRBV7-9 and TRBJ2-1; 11 positions match TRBD2. The CDR3 contains 14 residues. Germline V gene lookup returns CDR1 SEHNR and CDR2 FQNEAQ (reference sequence). The CDR3 sequence is CASRQLAGDNEQFF. DNA for the CDR3: TGTGCCAGCAGACAACTAGCGGGAGACAATGAGCAGTTTTTC.

Remarks on this clonotype: Because the CDR3 is missing its conserved closing phenylalanine or tryptophan, this is likely a read error. The chain links TRBV9 to TRBJ2-1; 9 nucleotides agree with TRBD2. The CDR3 loop spans 18 amino acids. The germline V gene has CDR1 SGDLS and CDR2 YYNGEE. Unmatched junction bases numbered 13, after V lost 6 bases and J lost 0 bases. The CDR3 sequence is CASTLGSSGGNSYNEQFL. In DNA form, the CDR3 reads TGTGCCAGCACCTTAGGGAGTAGCGGGGGCAACTCCTACAATGAGCAGTTCCTC.

The chain has TRBV5-1 and TRBJ1-5, with D unclear. Trimming removed 0 bases from V and 6 bases from J, with 10 bases in between. CDR1 and CDR2 from the germline V gene are SGHRS and YFSETQ. The CDR3 runs to 14 residues. Written as DNA, the CDR3 is TGCGCCAGCAGCTTGGAAGGGTTTGGTCAGCCCCAGCATTTT. As protein: CASSLEGFGQPQHF.

The chain is built from TRBV3-1 and TRBJ2-3, with TRBD1 identical over 7 bases. The CDR3 extends over 11 amino acids. Germline trimming cut 9 bases from V and 14 bases from J; bases unmatched to any gene: 11. Germline lookup yields CDR1 LGHDT and CDR2 YNNKEL (reference sequence). The CDR3, as DNA: TGTGCCAGACCCAACCTGGACAGGAGGTATTTT. Protein sequence: CARPNLDRRYF.

This clonotype appeared a few times. The chain joins TRBV20-1 to TRBJ2-7; 10 bases are a match to TRBD2. This CDR3 contains 14 residues. J gave up 1 base and V 2 bases, and 2 bases lay outside the gene matches. Germline V gene sequence: CDR1 DFQATT, CDR2 SNEGSKA (reference sequence). The CDR3 nucleotides are TGCAGTGCTAGACCGGGACTAGCGTCCTACGAGCAGTACTTC. Translating gives CSARPGLASYEQYF.

This clonotype was seen a few times. The chain carries TRBV24-1 and TRBJ2-2; 7 nucleotides agree with TRBD1. Germline values: CDR1 KGHDR, CDR2 SFDVKD. Trimming took 2 bases from V and 7 from J; bases not matched to a gene: 9. This CDR3 spans 16 amino acids. This CDR3 reads CATSDWGTVLGGELFF. CDR3 nucleotides: TGTGCCACCAGTGATTGGGGGACAGTGTTGGGCGGGGAGCTGTTTTTT.

The table lists this clonotype with many counts. The chain links TRBV15 to TRBJ1-2, with 8 bases aligning to TRBD1. CDR1 is LNHNV, CDR2 YYDKDF, per germline (reference sequence). Trimming cost V 0 bases and J 5 bases; bases outside gene matches: 5. This CDR3 is 15 amino acids long. This CDR3 reads CATSRDTGGGYGYTF. In nucleotides, the CDR3 is TGTGCCACCAGCAGAGATACAGGGGGAGGGTATGGCTACACCTTC.

Worth noting for this clonotype: A much more abundant neighbour one base away suggests this may be a read error. This sequence joins TRBV12-3 or TRBV12-4 and TRBJ2-7; weak D call: TRBD1 (6 bases). The CDR3 extends over 14 amino acids. Trimming stripped 4 bases from V and 4 bases from J, with 14 bases between. In nucleotides, the CDR3 is TGTGCCAGCAGTTGTCAGGGGAGAGATTACGAGCAGTACTTC. It specifies CASSCQGRDYEQYF.

Only a few counts were recorded for this clonotype. The chain carries TRBV4-2 and TRBJ1-4; unclear D gene. The germline gives CDR1 LGHNA, CDR2 YNFKEQ. With 1 base removed from V and 8 bases from J, the gap between germline ends came to 8 bases. This CDR3 is 13 amino acids long. The CDR3 bases are TGTGCCAGCAGCCAAGGGCTTAGGGAAAAACTGTTTTTT. It yields the protein CASSQGLREKLFF.